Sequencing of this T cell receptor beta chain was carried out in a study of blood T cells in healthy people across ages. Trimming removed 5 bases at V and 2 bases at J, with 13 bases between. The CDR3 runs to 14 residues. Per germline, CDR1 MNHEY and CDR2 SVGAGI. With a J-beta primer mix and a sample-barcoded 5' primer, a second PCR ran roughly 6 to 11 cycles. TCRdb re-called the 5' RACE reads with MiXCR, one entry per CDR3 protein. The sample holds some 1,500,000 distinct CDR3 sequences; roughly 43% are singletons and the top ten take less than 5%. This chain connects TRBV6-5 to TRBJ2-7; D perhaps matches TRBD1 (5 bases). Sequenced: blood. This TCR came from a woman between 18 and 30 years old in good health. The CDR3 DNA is TGTGCCAGCAGTGATAAAGGGGCAACCTACGAGCAGTACTTC. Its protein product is CASSDKGATYEQYF.